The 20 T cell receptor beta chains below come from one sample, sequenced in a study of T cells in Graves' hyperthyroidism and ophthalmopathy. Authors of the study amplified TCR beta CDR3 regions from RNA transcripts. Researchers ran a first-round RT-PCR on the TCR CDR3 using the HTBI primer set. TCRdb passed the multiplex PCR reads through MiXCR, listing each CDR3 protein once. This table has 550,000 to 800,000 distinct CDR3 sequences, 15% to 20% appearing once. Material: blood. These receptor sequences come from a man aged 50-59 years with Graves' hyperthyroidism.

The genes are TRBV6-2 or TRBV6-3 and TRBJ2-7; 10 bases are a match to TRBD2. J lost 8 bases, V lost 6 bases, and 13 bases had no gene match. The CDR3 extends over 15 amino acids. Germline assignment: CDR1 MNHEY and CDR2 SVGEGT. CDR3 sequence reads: CASRTLSGRPAKQYF. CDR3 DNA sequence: TGTGCCAGCAGGACCCTTAGCGGGAGGCCTGCCAAGCAGTACTTC.

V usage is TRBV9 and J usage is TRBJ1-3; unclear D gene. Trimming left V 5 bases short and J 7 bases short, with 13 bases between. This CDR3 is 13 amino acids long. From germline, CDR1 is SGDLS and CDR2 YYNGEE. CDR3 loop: CASSDPPFNTIYF. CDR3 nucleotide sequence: TGTGCCAGCAGTGACCCACCGTTCAACACCATATATTTT.

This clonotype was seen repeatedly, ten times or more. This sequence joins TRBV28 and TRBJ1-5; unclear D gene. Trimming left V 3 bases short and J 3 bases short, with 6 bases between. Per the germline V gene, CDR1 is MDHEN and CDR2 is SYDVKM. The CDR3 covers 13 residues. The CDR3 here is CASSLRDNQPQHF. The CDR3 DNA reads TGTGCCAGCAGTTTGCGGGACAATCAGCCCCAGCATTTT.

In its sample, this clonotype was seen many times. For the CDR3, the DNA is TGCGCCAGCAGCTTTAAGTGGGAGGGCGTTTACAATGAGCAGTTCTTC. This codes for CASSFKWEGVYNEQFF. J is TRBJ2-1 and V is TRBV5-1, with TRBD2 matching 7 bases. Germline trimming cut 2 bases from V and 4 bases from J; bases unmatched to any gene: 9. Germline V gene data show CDR1 as SGHRS and CDR2 as YFSETQ. This CDR3 has 16 amino acids.

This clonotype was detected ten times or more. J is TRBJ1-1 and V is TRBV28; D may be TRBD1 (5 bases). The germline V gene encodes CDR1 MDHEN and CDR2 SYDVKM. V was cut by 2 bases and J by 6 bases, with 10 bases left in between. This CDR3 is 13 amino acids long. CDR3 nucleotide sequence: TGTGCCAGCAGTTTAGAATTGGGGGCTGAAGCTTTCTTT. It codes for CASSLELGAEAFF.

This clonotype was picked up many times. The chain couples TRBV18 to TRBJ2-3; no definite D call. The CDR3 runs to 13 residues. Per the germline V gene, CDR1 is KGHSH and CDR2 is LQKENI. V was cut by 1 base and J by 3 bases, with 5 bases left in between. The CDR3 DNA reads TGTGCCAGCTCACCACGGACGACAGATACGCAGTATTTT. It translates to CASSPRTTDTQYF.

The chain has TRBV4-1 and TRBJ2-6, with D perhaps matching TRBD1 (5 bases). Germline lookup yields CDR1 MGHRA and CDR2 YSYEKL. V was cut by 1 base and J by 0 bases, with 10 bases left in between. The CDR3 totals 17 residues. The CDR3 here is CASSQVPDSSGANVLTF. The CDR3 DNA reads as TGCGCCAGCAGCCAAGTCCCCGACAGCTCTGGGGCCAACGTCCTGACTTTC.

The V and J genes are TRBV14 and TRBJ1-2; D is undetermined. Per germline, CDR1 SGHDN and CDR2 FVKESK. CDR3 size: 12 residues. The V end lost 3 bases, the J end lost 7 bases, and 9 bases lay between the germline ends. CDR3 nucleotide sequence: TGTGCCAGCAGCCAGGGCCCGCTTGGCTACACCTTC. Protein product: CASSQGPLGYTF.

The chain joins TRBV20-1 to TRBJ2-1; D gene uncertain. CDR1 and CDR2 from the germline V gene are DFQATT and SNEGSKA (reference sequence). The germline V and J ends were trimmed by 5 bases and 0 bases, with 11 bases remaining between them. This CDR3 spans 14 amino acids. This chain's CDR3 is CSASPSRSYNEQFF. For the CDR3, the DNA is TGCAGTGCTTCCCCCTCGCGCTCCTACAATGAGCAGTTCTTC.

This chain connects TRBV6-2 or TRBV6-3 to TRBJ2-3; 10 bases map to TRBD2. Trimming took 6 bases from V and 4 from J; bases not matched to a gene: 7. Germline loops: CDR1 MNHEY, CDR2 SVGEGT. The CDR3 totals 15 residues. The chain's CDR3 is CASRSSGSPADTQYF. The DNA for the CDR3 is TGTGCCAGCAGGTCTAGCGGGAGTCCCGCAGATACGCAGTATTTT.

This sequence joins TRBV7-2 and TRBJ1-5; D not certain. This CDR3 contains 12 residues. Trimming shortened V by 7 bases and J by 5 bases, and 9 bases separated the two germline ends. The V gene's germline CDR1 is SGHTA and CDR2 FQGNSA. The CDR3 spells CASTSDYQPQHF. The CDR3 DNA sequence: TGTGCCAGCACCAGCGACTATCAGCCCCAGCATTTT.

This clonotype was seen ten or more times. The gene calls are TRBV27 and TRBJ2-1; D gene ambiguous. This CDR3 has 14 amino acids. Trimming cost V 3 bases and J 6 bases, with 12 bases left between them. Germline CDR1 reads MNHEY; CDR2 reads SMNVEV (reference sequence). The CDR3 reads CASSFSPSGNEQFF. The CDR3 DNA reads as TGTGCCAGCAGTTTTAGCCCGTCAGGCAATGAGCAGTTCTTC.

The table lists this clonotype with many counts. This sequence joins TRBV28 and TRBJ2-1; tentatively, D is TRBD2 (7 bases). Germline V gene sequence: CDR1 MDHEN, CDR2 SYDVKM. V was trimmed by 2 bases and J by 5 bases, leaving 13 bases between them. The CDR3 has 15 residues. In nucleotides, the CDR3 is TGTGCCAGCAGTTTAAGCGGGGACACACACAATGAGCAGTTCTTC. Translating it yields CASSLSGDTHNEQFF.

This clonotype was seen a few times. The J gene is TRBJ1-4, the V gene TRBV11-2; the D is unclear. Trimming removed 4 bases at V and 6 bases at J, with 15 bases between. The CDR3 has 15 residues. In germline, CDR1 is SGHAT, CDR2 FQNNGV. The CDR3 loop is CASSYTQRRDEKLFF. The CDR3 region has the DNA TGTGCCAGCAGCTACACACAACGGAGGGATGAAAAACTGTTTTTT.

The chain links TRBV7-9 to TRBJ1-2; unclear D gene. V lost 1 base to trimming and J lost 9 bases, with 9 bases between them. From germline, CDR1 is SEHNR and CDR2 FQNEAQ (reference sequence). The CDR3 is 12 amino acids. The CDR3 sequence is CASSLEGRSYTF. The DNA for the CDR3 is TGTGCCAGCAGCTTAGAAGGGAGAAGCTACACCTTC. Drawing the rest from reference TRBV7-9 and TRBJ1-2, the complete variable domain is DTGVSQNPRHKITKRGQNVTFRCDPISEHNRLYWYRQTLGQGPEFLTYFQNEAQLEKSRLLSDRFSAERPKGSFSTLEIQRTEQGDSAMYLCASSLEGRSYTFGSGTRLTVV.

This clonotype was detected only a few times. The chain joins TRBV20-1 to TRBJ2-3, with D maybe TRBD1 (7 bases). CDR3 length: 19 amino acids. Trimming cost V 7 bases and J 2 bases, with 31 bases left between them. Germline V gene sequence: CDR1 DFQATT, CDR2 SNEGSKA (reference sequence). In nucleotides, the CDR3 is TGCAGTGTTGGCGGCCTCCGCTTGCGGGACAGATTGATCACAGATACGCAGTATTTT. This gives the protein CSVGGLRLRDRLITDTQYF.

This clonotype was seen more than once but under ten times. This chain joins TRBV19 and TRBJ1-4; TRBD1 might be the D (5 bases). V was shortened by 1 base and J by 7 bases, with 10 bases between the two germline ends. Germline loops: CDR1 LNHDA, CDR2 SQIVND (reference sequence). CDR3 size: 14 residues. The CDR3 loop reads CASSIGRAAEKLFF. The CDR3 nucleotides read TGTGCCAGTAGTATAGGCAGGGCGGCTGAAAAACTGTTTTTT. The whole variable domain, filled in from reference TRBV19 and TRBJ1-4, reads DGGITQSPKYLFRKEGQNVTLSCEQNLNHDAMYWYRQDPGQGLRLIYYSQIVNDFQKGDIAEGYSVSREKKESFPLTVTSAQKNPTAFYLCASSIGRAAEKLFFGSGTQLSVL.

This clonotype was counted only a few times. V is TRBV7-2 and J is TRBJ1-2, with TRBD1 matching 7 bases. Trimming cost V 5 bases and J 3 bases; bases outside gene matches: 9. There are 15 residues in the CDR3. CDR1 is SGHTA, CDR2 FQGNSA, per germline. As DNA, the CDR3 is TGTGCCAGCAGCGAATTAACCGGGACAGACTATGGCTACACCTTC. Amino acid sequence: CASSELTGTDYGYTF. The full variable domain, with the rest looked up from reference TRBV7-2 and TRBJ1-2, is GAGVSQSPSNKVTEKGKDVELRCDPISGHTALYWYRQSLGQGLEFLIYFQGNSAPDKSGLPSDRFSAERTGGSVSTLTIQRTQQEDSAVYLCASSELTGTDYGYTFGSGTRLTVV.

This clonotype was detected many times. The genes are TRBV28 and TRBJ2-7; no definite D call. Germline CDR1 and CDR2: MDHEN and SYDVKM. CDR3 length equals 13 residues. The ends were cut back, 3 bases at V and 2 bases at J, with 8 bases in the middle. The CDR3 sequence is CASSLDGPYEQYF. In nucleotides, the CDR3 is TGTGCCAGCAGTTTGGACGGTCCCTACGAGCAGTACTTC.

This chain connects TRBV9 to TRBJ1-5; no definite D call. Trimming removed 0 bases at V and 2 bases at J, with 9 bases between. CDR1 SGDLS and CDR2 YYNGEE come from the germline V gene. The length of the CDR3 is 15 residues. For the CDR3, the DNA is TGTGCCAGCAGCGTAGGGGTGACTGGCAATCAGCCCCAGCATTTT. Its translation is CASSVGVTGNQPQHF. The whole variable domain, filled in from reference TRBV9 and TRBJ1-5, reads DSGVTQTPKHLITATGQRVTLRCSPRSGDLSVYWYQQSLDQGLQFLIQYYNGEERAKGNILERFSAQQFPDLHSELNLSSLELGDSALYFCASSVGVTGNQPQHFGDGTRLSIL.